These 25 T cell receptor beta chains originate from one sample sequenced in a study of beta chain features in type 1 diabetes listed by TCRdb under 2018. The protocol used for the library was the immunoSEQ multiplex PCR assay. The entire amount of isolated RNA was reverse transcribed using the High Capacity cDNA Reverse Transcription Kit, so the sequenced TCRB transcripts were expressed ones. TCRdb re-hosts the immuneACCESS table, in-frame sequences only. Its copies lack some clones; in the studies checked, an unresolved V gene accounts for under half of them, and the cause for the rest is not known. The sample has 620,000 or so clones on record, roughly 15% of them singletons. Roughly 0.098% of the sample belongs to the ten largest clones. Sequences were obtained from naive CD4+ T cells from blood. The cell subset or site label here, explained by the study, means: true naive CD4+ T cells. The receptor source for this set is a man between 18 and 35 years old in good health.

The gene calls are TRBV7-3 and TRBJ1-1; D possibly corresponds to TRBD1 (6 bases). CDR3 length equals 13 residues. V lost 6 bases to trimming and J lost 9 bases, with 17 bases between them. CDR1 is SGHTA, CDR2 FQGTGA, per germline. The CDR3 protein is CASSSTGTRKAFF. The CDR3 coding sequence is TGTGCCAGCAGTTCCACCGGGACAAGGAAAGCTTTCTTT.

Only a few counts were recorded for this clone. This chain joins TRBV9 and TRBJ2-1; D is undetermined. Germline values: CDR1 SGDLS, CDR2 YYNGEE. There are 16 residues in the CDR3. Between the trimmed V and J ends, which lost 0 bases and 2 bases, there was a span of 12 bases. The DNA for the CDR3 is TGTGCCAGCAGCGTAGGTTTAGAAGCTACCTACAATGAGCAGTTCTTC. It encodes CASSVGLEATYNEQFF.

A few counts support this clone. The chain uses TRBV7-9 and TRBJ2-2, with D perhaps matching TRBD1 (5 bases). There are 15 residues in the CDR3. With 7 bases removed from V and 2 bases from J, the gap between germline ends came to 14 bases. The germline CDR1 and CDR2 sequences are SEHNR and FQNEAQ (reference sequence). The CDR3, as DNA: TGTGCCAGCACCCCTGGGGCAGGAAACACCGGGGAGCTGTTTTTT. Translation: CASTPGAGNTGELFF.

The V and J genes are TRBV4-3 and TRBJ2-3; D might be TRBD2 (6 bases). Germline CDR1 reads LGHNA; CDR2 reads YSLEER. Trimming stripped 4 bases from V and 7 bases from J, with 12 bases between. The CDR3 loop spans 13 amino acids. CDR3 DNA sequence: TGCGCCAGCAGCCTAGGGACTGATAATACGCAGTATTTT. Protein sequence: CASSLGTDNTQYF.

Only a few counts were recorded for this clone. The CDR3 coding sequence is TGTGCCACCAGCAGCAGGGTGAGGGACACTGAAGCTTTCTTT. Translation gives CATSSRVRDTEAFF. This chain connects TRBV15 to TRBJ1-1; TRBD1 might be the D (5 bases). The CDR3 spans 14 residues. Germline CDR1 reads LNHNV; CDR2 reads YYDKDF (reference sequence). Trimming took off 3 bases at V and 3 bases at J, with 11 bases between the two ends.

The gene calls are TRBV27 and TRBJ2-4; TRBD1 matches 10 bases. This CDR3 comprises 15 residues. Trimming removed 4 bases from V and 13 bases from J; junction bases left unmatched: 13. The germline V gene encodes CDR1 MNHEY and CDR2 SMNVEV (reference sequence). The CDR3 region is CASSSPGQGTPVQYF. In DNA, the CDR3 is TGTGCCAGCAGTTCCCCGGGACAGGGGACGCCAGTCCAGTACTTC.

The V and J genes are TRBV7-2 and TRBJ2-7, with D hard to call. CDR1 is SGHTA, CDR2 FQGNSA, per germline. V shed 9 bases and J shed 1 base, with 10 bases lying between them. The CDR3 is 12 amino acids. The CDR3 here is CASQLNSYEQYF. DNA of the CDR3: TGTGCCAGTCAACTAAATTCCTACGAGCAGTACTTC. Looking up the rest from reference TRBV7-2 and TRBJ2-7 gives the full variable domain: GAGVSQSPSNKVTEKGKDVELRCDPISGHTALYWYRQSLGQGLEFLIYFQGNSAPDKSGLPSDRFSAERTGGSVSTLTIQRTQQEDSAVYLCASQLNSYEQYFGPGTRLTVT.

This chain uses TRBV18 with TRBJ1-2; D gene uncertain. V lost 3 bases and J lost 3, with 5 bases in between. Germline CDR1 and CDR2: KGHSH and LQKENI. The CDR3 has 12 residues. CDR3 nucleotide sequence: TGTGCCAGCTCACCGAGGGACTATGGCTACACCTTC. As protein: CASSPRDYGYTF.

The chain carries TRBV6-5 and TRBJ2-7, with 7 nucleotides matching TRBD1. CDR1 and CDR2 (germline): MNHEY, SVGAGI. This CDR3 is 15 amino acids long. The trim removed 0 bases at V and 3 bases at J, leaving 5 bases unmatched. The CDR3 sequence is CASSYSTGSSYEQYF. The DNA of the CDR3 is TGTGCCAGCAGTTACTCGACAGGGAGTAGCTACGAGCAGTACTTC.

The chain carries TRBV28 and TRBJ2-3; 10 positions match TRBD1. CDR1 and CDR2 from the germline V gene are MDHEN and SYDVKM. The CDR3 is 14 amino acids. Trimming cost V 4 bases and J 4 bases; bases outside gene matches: 2. The CDR3 region is CASSSTGGPDTQYF. In nucleotides, the CDR3 is TGTGCCAGCAGTTCGACAGGGGGCCCAGATACGCAGTATTTT.

A few counts support this clone. The chain is built from TRBV30 and TRBJ1-2; D is unresolved. CDR3 length equals 14 residues. The V and J ends lost 0 bases and 4 bases respectively, with 12 bases between them. The V gene's germline CDR1 is GTSNPN and CDR2 SVGIG (reference sequence). CDR3 protein: CAWSVSAHIYGYTF. CDR3 DNA sequence: TGTGCCTGGAGTGTATCTGCTCACATCTATGGCTACACCTTC.

This clone was seen only a few times. This chain uses TRBV18 with TRBJ2-1; TRBD2 matches at 8 bases. Germline CDR1 is KGHSH and CDR2 is LQKENI. With V trimmed by 0 bases and J by 14 bases, 12 bases remained unmatched. The CDR3 runs to 15 residues. CDR3 protein: CASSPPEVLAGRKFF. The DNA for the CDR3 is TGTGCCAGCTCACCACCGGAGGTATTAGCGGGAAGGAAGTTCTTC.

Only a few counts were recorded for this clone. This CDR3 reads CSVEEGQGVLSSLTRGYTF. The CDR3 coding sequence is TGCAGCGTTGAAGAGGGACAGGGGGTGCTTTCATCCCTAACTAGAGGCTACACCTTC. The chain employs TRBV29-1 and TRBJ1-2; 11 nucleotides match TRBD1. The CDR3 contains 19 residues. Looked up from germline, CDR1 is SQVTM and CDR2 is ANQGSEA. Germline trimming cut 0 bases from V and 8 bases from J; bases unmatched to any gene: 20.

The V and J genes are TRBV4-1 and TRBJ2-1, with D maybe TRBD2 (6 bases). The CDR3 loop spans 17 amino acids. CDR1 MGHRA and CDR2 YSYEKL come from the germline V gene. The V and J ends lost 0 bases and 4 bases respectively, with 16 bases between them. CDR3: CASSQDGNSGYYNEQFF. The CDR3 DNA reads TGCGCCAGCAGCCAAGATGGTAATAGCGGATATTACAATGAGCAGTTCTTC.

The chain employs TRBV9 and TRBJ2-1; TRBD2 aligns across 9 bases. The CDR3 loop spans 14 amino acids. V trimming: 3 bases; J trimming: 9 bases; junction bases outside the gene matches: 7. Germline V CDR1 and CDR2: SGDLS, YYNGEE. The CDR3 sequence: CASSASGGQGEQFF. In DNA, the CDR3 is TGTGCCAGCAGCGCCAGCGGGGGGCAGGGTGAGCAGTTCTTC.

The V call is TRBV27, the J call TRBJ2-3, with 10 bases identical to TRBD2. CDR1 MNHEY and CDR2 SMNVEV come from the germline V gene (reference sequence). V lost 3 bases to trimming and J lost 1 base; unmatched junction nucleotides: 10. The CDR3 is 18 residues long. The CDR3 sequence: CASSFTSGALWRTDTQYF. Written as DNA, the CDR3 is TGTGCCAGCAGTTTCACTAGCGGGGCCCTTTGGCGCACAGATACGCAGTATTTT.

A few counts support this clone. V and J are TRBV6-1 and TRBJ2-7; D unclear. V was trimmed by 1 base and J by 1 base, leaving 8 bases between them. The CDR3 contains 14 residues. CDR1 is MNHNS and CDR2 is SASEGT in the germline V gene. The CDR3 nucleotides are TGTGCCAGCAGTGAAGATGGCAGATCCTACGAGCAGTACTTC. This translates into CASSEDGRSYEQYF.

The CDR3 nucleotides are TGCGCCAGCAGCCGCCGTAGCACAGATACGCAGTATTTT. Its translation: CASSRRSTDTQYF. V usage is TRBV4-3 and J usage is TRBJ2-3; D unclear. Trimming left V 4 bases short and J 0 bases short, with 5 bases between. Germline values: CDR1 LGHNA, CDR2 YSLEER. This CDR3 is 13 amino acids long.

The rearrangement links TRBV30 to TRBJ1-2; tentatively, D is TRBD1 (5 bases). The V gene lost 0 bases and the J gene lost 4 bases, with 15 bases spanning the gap. The germline V gene encodes CDR1 GTSNPN and CDR2 SVGIG (reference sequence). CDR3 length: 15 amino acids. CDR3 in amino acids: CAWSVLGRRGYGYTF. CDR3 nucleotides: TGTGCCTGGAGTGTACTCGGCAGAAGGGGCTATGGCTACACCTTC. The full variable domain, its missing parts supplied by reference TRBV30 and TRBJ1-2, is SQTIHQWPATLVQPVGSPLSLECTVEGTSNPNLYWYRQAAGRGLQLLFYSVGIGQISSEVPQNLSASRPQDRQFILSSKKLLLSDSGFYLCAWSVLGRRGYGYTFGSGTRLTVV.

The CDR3 protein is CASSDIGQGLEKLFF. The CDR3 DNA sequence: TGTGCCAGCAGTGATATAGGACAGGGATTGGAAAAACTGTTTTTT. The J gene is TRBJ1-4, the V gene TRBV25-1; 8 bases line up with TRBD1. CDR1 MGHDK and CDR2 SYGVNS come from the germline V gene. The trim removed 3 bases at V and 8 bases at J, leaving 8 bases unmatched. The CDR3 sequence is 15 residues long.

This chain uses TRBV28 with TRBJ2-1; perhaps TRBD1 as D (5 bases). V was trimmed by 2 bases and J by 1 base, leaving 9 bases between them. The CDR3 sequence is 15 residues long. Germline CDR1 is MDHEN and CDR2 is SYDVKM. As DNA, the CDR3 is TGTGCCAGCAGTTTAAGGCAGGGATCCTACAATGAGCAGTTCTTC. It is translated as CASSLRQGSYNEQFF.

The chain combines TRBV30 with TRBJ1-1; D remains ambiguous. CDR1 and CDR2 (germline): GTSNPN, SVGIG (reference sequence). V lost 5 bases to trimming and J lost 5 bases, with 9 bases between them. This CDR3 contains 11 residues. The CDR3, as DNA: TGTGCCTGGGAGAGGTCGACTGAAGCTTTCTTT. The encoded protein is CAWERSTEAFF.

The table lists this clone with a few counts. V is TRBV7-6 and J is TRBJ2-7, with 9 nucleotides matching TRBD2. CDR3 length: 14 residues. Germline CDR1 SGHVS, CDR2 FNYEAQ. V gave up 5 bases and J gave up 2 bases; unmatched junction bases: 4. The CDR3 is CASSQGTSTYEQYF. Written as DNA, the CDR3 is TGTGCCAGCAGCCAAGGGACTAGCACCTACGAGCAGTACTTC.

The V and J genes are TRBV7-9 and TRBJ1-4; 9 bases are a match to TRBD1. The V and J ends lost 4 bases and 4 bases, in that order; junction bases with no gene match: 4. Germline V gene data show CDR1 as SEHNR and CDR2 as FQNEAQ (reference sequence). This CDR3 comprises 15 residues. CDR3 nucleotide sequence: TGTGCCAGCAGCTCGGGACAGGGAAGTAATGAAAAACTGTTTTTT. Translated, it gives CASSSGQGSNEKLFF. Together with reference TRBV7-9 and TRBJ1-4, the CDR3 gives the full variable domain: DTGVSQNPRHKITKRGQNVTFRCDPISEHNRLYWYRQTLGQGPEFLTYFQNEAQLEKSRLLSDRFSAERPKGSFSTLEIQRTEQGDSAMYLCASSSGQGSNEKLFFGSGTQLSVL.

This clone was seen more than once but under ten times. The rearrangement joins TRBV7-9 to TRBJ1-2; 7 bases map to TRBD1. Trimming took 3 bases from V and 4 from J; bases not matched to a gene: 5. The CDR3 covers 14 residues. The V gene's germline CDR1 is SEHNR and CDR2 FQNEAQ (reference sequence). The CDR3 coding sequence is TGTGCCAGCAGCTTCGACCGGGACAGCTATGGCTACACCTTC. As protein: CASSFDRDSYGYTF.